This T cell receptor beta chain came from a study of cytomegalovirus exposure and HLA in healthy donors. Across the whole study: In an earlier analysis, some 110 million unique TCR beta sequences were found from some 180 million T cells. Genotyping showed 70% to 90% of a few hundred donors falling in the Caucasian-associated ancestry cluster. Findings of the study overall: In most subjects, TCR beta sequences reportedly gave accurate predictions of HLA-A and HLA-B alleles. Altogether, some 170 TCR beta chains were recorded as cytomegalovirus-associated.

In the PCR, 60 Vbeta and 13 Jbeta primers were used. Generated by immunoSEQ multiplex PCR, the TCRdb table keeps only in-frame clones and is missing some. The repertoire has some 200,000 clones, 70% to 80% of them found once; the top ten carry roughly a sixth. For this clone: The antigen is undetermined.

The length of the CDR3 is 17 residues. V trimming: 9 bases; J trimming: 2 bases; junction bases outside the gene matches: 18. Germline CDR1 reads MRHNA; CDR2 reads SNTAGT. The receptor was isolated from a middle-aged man in good health and CMV-seronegative. Sequencing was carried out using PBMCs. The J gene is TRBJ1-2, the V gene TRBV6-4; 7 nucleotides align to TRBD1. This chain's CDR3 is CARMEPVSGGGNYGYTF. The CDR3 DNA sequence: TGTGCCAGAATGGAGCCGGTGTCAGGGGGAGGAAACTATGGCTACACCTTC.